These T cell receptor beta chains were read from a single sample in a study of IL-17A CD8 T cells in psoriatic arthritis synovium. The table came from immunoSEQ multiplex PCR; TCRdb's copy has only in-frame clones and leaves some out. The data show approximately 2,300 clones, about 70% seen once. The material sequenced was memory CD8+ T cells from synovial fluid. Receptors were obtained from a human donor with psoriatic arthritis. The conserved cysteine and the conserved F or W are not part of the CDR3 here.

V gene	J gene	CDR3 protein
TRBV6-5	TRBJ2-5	ASSYSEGETQY
TRBV27	TRBJ2-5	ASSLDWVSQETQY
TRBV25-1	TRBJ2-3	ASSASSLTDTQY
TRBV9	TRBJ2-3	ASSSPIALADSTDTQY
TRBV11-1	TRBJ2-7	ASSLAGAGYSEQY
TRBV11-2	TRBJ1-1	ASSLGGMGTEAF
TRBV19	TRBJ2-7	ASSLRGYEQY
TRBV10-3	TRBJ2-1	AISPQTVNVYNEQF
TRBV5-4	TRBJ2-3	ASSLDLIPIAGGPTDTQY
TRBV19	TRBJ2-2	ASRAPGLPKTGELF
TRBV5-4	TRBJ1-2	ASSLMALNYGYT
TRBV30	TRBJ2-3	ACDLSGGADTQY
TRBV10-3	TRBJ2-2	AIRGHSNTGELF
TRBV5-6	TRBJ2-3	ASSSPPAGDTQY
TRBV2	TRBJ2-3	ASRDLSGGGDTQY
TRBV20-1	TRBJ1-2	SARLGHGYT
TRBV4-2	TRBJ1-5	ASSQEGAANQPQH
TRBV11-2	TRBJ2-5	ASSLSSGLETQY
TRBV5-6	TRBJ2-4	ASSLVAKNIQY
TRBV10-1	TRBJ2-7	ASSDVRDPAYEQY
TRBV5-1	TRBJ2-1	ASSLLIRGGANNEQF
TRBV7-9	TRBJ2-1	ASSLVGTNEQF
TRBV27	TRBJ1-2	ASSPQGPNYGYT
TRBV5-1	TRBJ1-1	ASSPGQDNTEAF
TRBV10-1	TRBJ1-1	ATKGANTEAF
TRBV2	TRBJ1-1	ASIHGTEAF
TRBV6-1	TRBJ2-4	ASLGQGLLNIQY
TRBV4-2	TRBJ2-3	ASSLATTDTQY
TRBV5-1	TRBJ1-1	ASSLAGLNEAF
TRBV10-3	TRBJ2-7	AISEGSFYEQY
TRBV19	TRBJ1-1	ASSIYGPRRSEAF